This TCR beta chain was sequenced in a study of memory CD4+ T cells and cytomegalovirus serostatus. About the study: Of the healthy Belgian adults, fewer than 10 were CMV seropositive and 20 to 30 seronegative. Broader study findings: The CMV-associated TCR signature appears largely within the CD4+ memory repertoire. Of 150 to 200 reported CMV TCRbeta sequences, about 70 were found in memory CD4+ repertoires.

V was shortened by 4 bases and J by 3 bases, with 15 bases between the two germline ends. The CDR3 runs to 16 residues. CDR1 and CDR2 (germline): MDHEN, SYDVKM. Single viable CD3+CD4+CD8-CD45RO+ cells were sorted as the memory CD4+ T cells. Comments on this clone: Its antigen is unknown.

Profiling relied on immunoSEQ multiplex PCR, and the TCRdb table lists in-frame clones only, not all of them. The sample has about 27,000 clones, roughly three quarters seen once; the top ten hold over 1%. The clonotype comes from an adult in good health and CMV-seronegative. The chain has TRBV28 and TRBJ2-2; perhaps TRBD2 as D (5 bases). The sequenced sample consisted of memory CD4+ T cells from blood. DNA for the CDR3: TGTGCCAGCAGTTCCCCTGGCGGGCGGGACACCGGGGAGCTGTTTTTT. Translated, it gives CASSSPGGRDTGELFF.